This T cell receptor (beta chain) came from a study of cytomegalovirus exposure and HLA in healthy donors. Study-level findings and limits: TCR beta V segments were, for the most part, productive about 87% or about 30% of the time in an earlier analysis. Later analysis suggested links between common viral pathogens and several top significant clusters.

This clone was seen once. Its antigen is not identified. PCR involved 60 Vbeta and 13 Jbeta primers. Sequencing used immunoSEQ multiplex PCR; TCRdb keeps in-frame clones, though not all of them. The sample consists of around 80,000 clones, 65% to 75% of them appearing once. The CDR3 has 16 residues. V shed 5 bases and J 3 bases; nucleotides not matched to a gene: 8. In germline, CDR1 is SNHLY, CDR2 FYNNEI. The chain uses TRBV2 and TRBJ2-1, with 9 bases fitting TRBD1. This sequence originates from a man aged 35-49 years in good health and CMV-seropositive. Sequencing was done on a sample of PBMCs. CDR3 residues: CASSPPTGGNYNEQFF. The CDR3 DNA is TGTGCCAGCAGTCCTCCGACAGGGGGTAACTACAATGAGCAGTTCTTC.